This T cell receptor beta chain was sequenced in a study of blood T cell repertoires in COVID-19. On the study more broadly: COVID-19 samples, acute and convalescent, were from the United States, Italy and Spain. T cells, B-cell-depleted T cells, or PBMCs provided the cDNA or gDNA that served as material.

This CDR3 spans 15 amino acids. CDR1 is KGHSH, CDR2 LQKENI, per germline. The V end lost 0 bases, the J end lost 4 bases, and 12 bases lay between the germline ends. Methods used by the authors: Estimation of nucleated cell counts relied on the amplification of reference gene primers. Method: immunoSEQ multiplex PCR; TCRdb's copy keeps in-frame clones and lacks some. V, J and clone size are taken as reported in that table, and D and trimming were inferred from the DNA itself. The sample records 200,000 to 300,000 clones, about 81% being singletons. This receptor was identified in a woman aged 60-75 years with active or convalescent COVID-19. This chain uses TRBV18 with TRBJ1-2, with D maybe TRBD1 (6 bases). The sequenced sample consisted of peripheral blood. CDR3 amino acids: CASSPPPGAGYGYTF. CDR3 sequence (DNA): TGTGCCAGCTCACCACCCCCAGGGGCAGGCTATGGCTACACCTTC.